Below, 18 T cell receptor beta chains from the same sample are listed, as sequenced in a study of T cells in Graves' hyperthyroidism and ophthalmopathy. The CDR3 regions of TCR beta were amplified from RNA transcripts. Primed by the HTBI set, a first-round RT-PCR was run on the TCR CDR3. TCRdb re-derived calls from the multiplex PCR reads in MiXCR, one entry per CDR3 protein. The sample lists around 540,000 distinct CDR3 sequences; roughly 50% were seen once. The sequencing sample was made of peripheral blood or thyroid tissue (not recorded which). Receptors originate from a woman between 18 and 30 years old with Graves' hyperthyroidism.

The CDR3 DNA is TGCGCCAGCAGCTCGGGGACTACGAGCTCCTACAATGAGCAGTTCTTC. Translating gives CASSSGTTSSYNEQFF. This sequence joins TRBV5-1 and TRBJ2-1, with TRBD2 identical over 7 bases. This CDR3 region has 16 residues. The trim removed 3 bases at V and 0 bases at J, leaving 6 bases unmatched. Germline V CDR1 and CDR2: SGHRS, YFSETQ.

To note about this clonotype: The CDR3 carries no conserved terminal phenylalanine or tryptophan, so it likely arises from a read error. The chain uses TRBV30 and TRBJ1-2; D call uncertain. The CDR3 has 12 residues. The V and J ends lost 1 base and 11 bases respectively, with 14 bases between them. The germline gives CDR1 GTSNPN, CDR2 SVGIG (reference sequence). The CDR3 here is CAWSGTVTQYTL. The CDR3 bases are TGTGCCTGGAGTGGCACGGTGACACAATACACCCTC.

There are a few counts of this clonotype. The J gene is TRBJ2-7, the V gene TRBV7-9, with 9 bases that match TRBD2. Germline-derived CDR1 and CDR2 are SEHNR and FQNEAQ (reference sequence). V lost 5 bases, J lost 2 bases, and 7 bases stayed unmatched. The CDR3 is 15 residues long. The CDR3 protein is CASSQDQRGAYEQYF. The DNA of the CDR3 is TGTGCCAGCAGCCAAGATCAGCGGGGGGCCTACGAGCAGTACTTC.

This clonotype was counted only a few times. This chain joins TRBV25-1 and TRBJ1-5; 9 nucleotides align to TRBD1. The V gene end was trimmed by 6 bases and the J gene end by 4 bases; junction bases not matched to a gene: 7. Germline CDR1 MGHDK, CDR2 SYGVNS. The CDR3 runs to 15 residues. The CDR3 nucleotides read TGTGCCAGCAGACTCCAGGGACAGGGTAATCAGCCCCAGCATTTT. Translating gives CASRLQGQGNQPQHF.

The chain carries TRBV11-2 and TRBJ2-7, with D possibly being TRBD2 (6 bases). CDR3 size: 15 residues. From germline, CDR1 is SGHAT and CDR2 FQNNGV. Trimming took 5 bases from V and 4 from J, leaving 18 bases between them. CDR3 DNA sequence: TGTGCCAGCAGCCCTGGGGACTTCTATCAGTACGAGCAGTACTTC. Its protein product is CASSPGDFYQYEQYF.

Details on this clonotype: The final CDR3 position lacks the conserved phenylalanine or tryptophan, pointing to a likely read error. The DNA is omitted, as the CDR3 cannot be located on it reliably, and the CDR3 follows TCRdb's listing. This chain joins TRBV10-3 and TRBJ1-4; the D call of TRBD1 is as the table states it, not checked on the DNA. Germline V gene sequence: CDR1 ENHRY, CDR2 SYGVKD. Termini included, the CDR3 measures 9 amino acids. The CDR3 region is CAIAGTGGS.

DNA for the CDR3: TGTGCCAGCAGCTTCCAGTACCAAGAGACCCAGTACTTC. Its translation is CASSFQYQETQYF. The chain links TRBV6-6 to TRBJ2-5; D not resolved. Germline CDR1 and CDR2: MNHNY and SVGAGI (reference sequence). This CDR3 is built from 13 residues. V was clipped by 6 bases and J by 0 bases, with 8 bases between them.

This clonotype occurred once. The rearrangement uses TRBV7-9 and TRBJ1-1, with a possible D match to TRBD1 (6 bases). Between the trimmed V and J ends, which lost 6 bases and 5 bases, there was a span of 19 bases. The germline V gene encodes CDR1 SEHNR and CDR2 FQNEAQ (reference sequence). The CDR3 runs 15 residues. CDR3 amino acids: CASSPRRQAGTEAFF. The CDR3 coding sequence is TGTGCCAGCAGTCCACGCCGACAGGCTGGGACTGAAGCTTTCTTT.

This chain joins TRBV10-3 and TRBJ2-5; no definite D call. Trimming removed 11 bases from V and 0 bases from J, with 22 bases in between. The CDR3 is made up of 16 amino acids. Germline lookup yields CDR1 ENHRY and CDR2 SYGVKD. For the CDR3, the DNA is TGTGCCTCTGCCCTGACCCGGGTCGCTTACCAAGAGACCCAGTACTTC. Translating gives CASALTRVAYQETQYF.

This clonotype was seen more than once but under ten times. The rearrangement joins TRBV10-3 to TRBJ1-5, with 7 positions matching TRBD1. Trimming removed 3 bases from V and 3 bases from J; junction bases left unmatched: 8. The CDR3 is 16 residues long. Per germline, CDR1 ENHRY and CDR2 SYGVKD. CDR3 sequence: CAISEEGGLLNQPQHF. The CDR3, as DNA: TGTGCCATCAGTGAAGAAGGGGGCCTTCTCAATCAGCCCCAGCATTTT.

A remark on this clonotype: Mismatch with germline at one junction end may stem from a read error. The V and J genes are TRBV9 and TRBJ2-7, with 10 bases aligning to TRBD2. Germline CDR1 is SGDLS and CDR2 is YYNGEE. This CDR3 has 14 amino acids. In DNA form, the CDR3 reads TGTGCCAGTAGCGGGACTAGCGCTGTCCACGAGCAGTACTTC. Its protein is CASSGTSAVHEQYF.

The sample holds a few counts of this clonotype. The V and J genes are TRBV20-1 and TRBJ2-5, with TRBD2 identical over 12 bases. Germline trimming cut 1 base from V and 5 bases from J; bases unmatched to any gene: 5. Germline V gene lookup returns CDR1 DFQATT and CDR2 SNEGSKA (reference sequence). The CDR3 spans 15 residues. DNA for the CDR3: TGCAGTGCTAGAGGGACTAGCGGGAATGGGGAGACCCAGTACTTC. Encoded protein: CSARGTSGNGETQYF.

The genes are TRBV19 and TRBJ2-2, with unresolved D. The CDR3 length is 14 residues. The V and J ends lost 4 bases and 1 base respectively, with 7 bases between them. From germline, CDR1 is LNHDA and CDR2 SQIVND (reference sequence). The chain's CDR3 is CASSTDGNTGELFF. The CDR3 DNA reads TGTGCCAGTAGTACCGACGGGAACACCGGGGAGCTGTTTTTT.

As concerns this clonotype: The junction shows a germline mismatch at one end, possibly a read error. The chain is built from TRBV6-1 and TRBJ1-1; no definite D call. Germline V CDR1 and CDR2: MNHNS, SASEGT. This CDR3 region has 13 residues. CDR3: CATSDAGNTEAFF. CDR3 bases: TGTGCCACCAGTGATGCGGGCAACACTGAAGCTTTCTTT.

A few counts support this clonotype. CDR3 in amino acids: CASLDTSNYGYTF. For the CDR3, the DNA is TGTGCCAGCCTTGACACCTCCAACTATGGCTACACCTTC. The V gene is TRBV2, the J gene TRBJ1-2, with D unclear. CDR3 length equals 13 residues. Germline V gene data show CDR1 as SNHLY and CDR2 as FYNNEI. V lost 8 bases and J 2 bases, leaving 12 bases between the germline ends.

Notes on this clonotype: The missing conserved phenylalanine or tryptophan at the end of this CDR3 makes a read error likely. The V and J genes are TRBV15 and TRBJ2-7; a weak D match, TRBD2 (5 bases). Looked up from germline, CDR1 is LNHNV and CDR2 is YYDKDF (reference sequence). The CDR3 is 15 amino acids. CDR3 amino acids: CATSKLDTGSYEQYL. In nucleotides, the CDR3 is TGCGCCACCAGCAAACTAGATACGGGCTCCTACGAGCAGTACCTC.

As DNA, the CDR3 is TGCAGTGCTTCGATTACAGGGACGGGAGAGACCCAGTACTTC. Residues: CSASITGTGETQYF. The rearrangement joins TRBV20-1 to TRBJ2-5; D is perhaps TRBD1 (6 bases). Trimming stripped 5 bases from V and 4 bases from J, with 17 bases between. This CDR3 has 14 residues. Germline V gene lookup returns CDR1 DFQATT and CDR2 SNEGSKA (reference sequence).

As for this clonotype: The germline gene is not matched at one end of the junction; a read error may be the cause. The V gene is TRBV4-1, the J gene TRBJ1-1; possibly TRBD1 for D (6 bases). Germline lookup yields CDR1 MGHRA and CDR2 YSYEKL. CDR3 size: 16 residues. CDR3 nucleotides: TGTGCCAGCAGCCAATCTGACGGGACATGGGACGCTGAAGCTTTCTTT. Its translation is CASSQSDGTWDAEAFF.